The entry that follows covers one T cell receptor beta chain sequence. No antigen is known for it. With random hexamers, roughly 0.45 to 1 ug RNA was reverse transcribed. The CDR3 of TCR beta was amplified by immunoSEQ multiplex PCR across 54 Vbeta and 13 Jbeta. From the immunoSEQ multiplex PCR reads, TCRdb called clonotypes with MiXCR, one entry per CDR3 protein. The sample consists of 150,000 or so distinct CDR3 sequences, just under 97% of them appearing once. TCR beta sequences were obtained from blood CD8+ and CD4+ T cells. The authors negatively isolated CD8+ and CD4+ T cells and FACS-enriched TEMRA cells. This entry comes from a study of CD8 T cells in Susac syndrome. General study points: The study conceded that its TCR sequencing and HLA analysis involved relatively few individuals.

Germline CDR1 and CDR2: PRHDT and FYEKMQ (reference sequence). The CDR3 spans 16 residues. V was pared by 5 bases and J by 6 bases, with 17 bases between. This receptor was taken from a human donor with multiple sclerosis. The sample comprised CD8+ T cells from PBMCs. The chain recombines TRBV13 with TRBJ1-6; tentative D call: TRBD1 (6 bases). CDR3 amino acids: CASSRGGDQTNSPLHF. In DNA, the CDR3 is TGTGCCAGCAGCCGAGGGGGAGATCAGACTAATTCACCCCTCCACTTT.